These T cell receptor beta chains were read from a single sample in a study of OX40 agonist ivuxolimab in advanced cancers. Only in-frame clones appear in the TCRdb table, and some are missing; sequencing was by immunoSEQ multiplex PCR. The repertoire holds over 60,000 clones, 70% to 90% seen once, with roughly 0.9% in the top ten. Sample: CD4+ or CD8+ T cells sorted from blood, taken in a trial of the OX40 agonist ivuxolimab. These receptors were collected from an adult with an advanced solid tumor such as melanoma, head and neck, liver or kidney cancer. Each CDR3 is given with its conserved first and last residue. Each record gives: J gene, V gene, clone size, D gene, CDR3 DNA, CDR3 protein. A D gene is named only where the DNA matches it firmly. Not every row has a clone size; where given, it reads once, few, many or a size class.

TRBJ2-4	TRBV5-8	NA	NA	TGTGCCAGCAGTCCCCCTAACACCCCAAACATTCAGTACTTC	CASSPPNTPNIQYF
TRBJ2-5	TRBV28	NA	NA	TGTGCCAGCACCTCCGGACGGATCCAAGAGACCCAGTACTTC	CASTSGRIQETQYF
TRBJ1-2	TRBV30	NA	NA	TGTGCCTGGAGTAGAGAGGGATTAGGAGGCTACACCTTC	CAWSREGLGGYTF
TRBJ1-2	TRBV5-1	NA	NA	TGCGCCAGCAGCCCTCGGGGGGGACGTACCAACTATGGCTACACCTTC	CASSPRGGRTNYGYTF
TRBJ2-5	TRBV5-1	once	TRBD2	TGCGCCAGCAGCTCCGGTCTAGCGGGGGGGCCCCGGTCGGAGACCCAGTACTTC	CASSSGLAGGPRSETQYF
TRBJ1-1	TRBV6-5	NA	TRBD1	TGTGCCAGCAGTTACTTTGTGACAGGGGAGACTGAAGCTTTCTTT	CASSYFVTGETEAFF
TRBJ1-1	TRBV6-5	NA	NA	TGTGCCAGCAGCGACAGCCGAGAAGCTTTCTTT	CASSDSREAFF
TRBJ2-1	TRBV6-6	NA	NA	TGTGCCAGCAGTTACGGGGGGAGCTCCTACAATGAGCAGTTCTTC	CASSYGGSSYNEQFF
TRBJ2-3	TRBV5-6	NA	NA	TGTGCCAGCAGTCGCACGGGGGCAGATACGCAGTATTTT	CASSRTGADTQYF
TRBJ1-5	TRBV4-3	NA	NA	TGCGCCAGCAGCCAAGACGATCGTCAGCCCCAGCATTTT	CASSQDDRQPQHF
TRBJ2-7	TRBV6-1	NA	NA	TGTGCCAGCATCCCCGTATTGGGGGGCGGGTACGAGCAGTACTTC	CASIPVLGGGYEQYF
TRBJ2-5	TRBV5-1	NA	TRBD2	TGCGCCAGCAGAAGGCGGGAGGGCAATGGAGAGACCCAGTACTTC	CASRRREGNGETQYF
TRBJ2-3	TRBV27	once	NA	TGTGCCAGCCCCATCACAGATACGCAGTATTTT	CASPITDTQYF
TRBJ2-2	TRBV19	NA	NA	TGTGCCAGTAGACCCCCAAAGGGCGGGTTCACCGGGGAGCTGTTTTTT	CASRPPKGGFTGELFF
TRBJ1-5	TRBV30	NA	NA	TGTGCCTGGAGTGTATGGCTCGATCAGCCCCAGCATTTT	CAWSVWLDQPQHF
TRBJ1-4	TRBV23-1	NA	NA	TGCGCCAGCAGTTTCGGGGCCAACAGGGAAGGCGAAAAACTGTTTTTT	CASSFGANREGEKLFF
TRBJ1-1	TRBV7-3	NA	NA	TGTGCCAGCAGCCCTAGAGGCCCCATGGGGGGCGTAGGCACTGAAGCTTTCTTT	CASSPRGPMGGVGTEAFF
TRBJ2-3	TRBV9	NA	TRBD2	TGTGCCAGCAGCGTAGAAGCGGGAAGATACACAGATACGCAGTATTTT	CASSVEAGRYTDTQYF
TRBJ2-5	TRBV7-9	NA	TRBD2	TGTGCCAGCAGCTCCCAAGCGGGGGAGGAGACCCAGTACTTC	CASSSQAGEETQYF
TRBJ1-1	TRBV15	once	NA	TGTGCCACCAAGAGGGACGGGATGAACACTGAAGCTTTCTTT	CATKRDGMNTEAFF
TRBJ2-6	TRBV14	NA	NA	TGTGCCAGCAGCCAAGTAATCAGTTCTAACGTCCTGACTTTC	CASSQVISSNVLTF
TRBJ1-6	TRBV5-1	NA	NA	TGCGCCAGCAGCTCCCGAGTCTATAATTCACCCCTCCACTTT	CASSSRVYNSPLHF
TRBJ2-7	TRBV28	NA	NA	TGTGCCAGCCTCAACGAGCAGTACTTC	CASLNEQYF
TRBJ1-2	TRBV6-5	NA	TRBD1	TGTGCCAGCAGTTATGCCCAGGGGGGTCTCTATGGCTACACCTTC	CASSYAQGGLYGYTF
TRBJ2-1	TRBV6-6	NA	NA	TGTGCCAGCAGTTACGAAGGAGGCTCCTACAATGAGCAGTTCTTC	CASSYEGGSYNEQFF
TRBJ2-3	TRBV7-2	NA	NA	TGTGCCAGCAGCTTAGCGCTAATGGTTGGCACAGATACGCAGTATTTT	CASSLALMVGTDTQYF
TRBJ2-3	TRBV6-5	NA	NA	TGTGCCAGCAGCTCGGGACTGGGGGAGTATTTT	CASSSGLGEYF
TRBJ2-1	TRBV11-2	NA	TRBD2	TGTGCCAGCAGCTTAGAGGGGACTAGCGGGAGGTTCTACAATGAGCAGTTCTTC	CASSLEGTSGRFYNEQFF
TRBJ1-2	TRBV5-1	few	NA	TGCGCCAGCAGCTCGGGGGAGTCCGGGACAGGCTACACCTTC	CASSSGESGTGYTF
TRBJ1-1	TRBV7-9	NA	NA	TGTGCCAGCAGCCCTCGGAGGGAGAACACTGAAGCTTTCTTT	CASSPRRENTEAFF
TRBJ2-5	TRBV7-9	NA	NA	TGTGCCAGCAGATCTACACGGACGGAGACCCAGTACTTC	CASRSTRTETQYF
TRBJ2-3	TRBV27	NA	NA	TGTGCCAGCAGTTTATTCGCCCGCAGGGATACGCAGTATTTT	CASSLFARRDTQYF
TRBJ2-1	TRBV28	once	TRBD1	TGTGCCAGCAGTCTGATGCCCGGGACAGGGATGAGGGAGCAGTTCTTC	CASSLMPGTGMREQFF